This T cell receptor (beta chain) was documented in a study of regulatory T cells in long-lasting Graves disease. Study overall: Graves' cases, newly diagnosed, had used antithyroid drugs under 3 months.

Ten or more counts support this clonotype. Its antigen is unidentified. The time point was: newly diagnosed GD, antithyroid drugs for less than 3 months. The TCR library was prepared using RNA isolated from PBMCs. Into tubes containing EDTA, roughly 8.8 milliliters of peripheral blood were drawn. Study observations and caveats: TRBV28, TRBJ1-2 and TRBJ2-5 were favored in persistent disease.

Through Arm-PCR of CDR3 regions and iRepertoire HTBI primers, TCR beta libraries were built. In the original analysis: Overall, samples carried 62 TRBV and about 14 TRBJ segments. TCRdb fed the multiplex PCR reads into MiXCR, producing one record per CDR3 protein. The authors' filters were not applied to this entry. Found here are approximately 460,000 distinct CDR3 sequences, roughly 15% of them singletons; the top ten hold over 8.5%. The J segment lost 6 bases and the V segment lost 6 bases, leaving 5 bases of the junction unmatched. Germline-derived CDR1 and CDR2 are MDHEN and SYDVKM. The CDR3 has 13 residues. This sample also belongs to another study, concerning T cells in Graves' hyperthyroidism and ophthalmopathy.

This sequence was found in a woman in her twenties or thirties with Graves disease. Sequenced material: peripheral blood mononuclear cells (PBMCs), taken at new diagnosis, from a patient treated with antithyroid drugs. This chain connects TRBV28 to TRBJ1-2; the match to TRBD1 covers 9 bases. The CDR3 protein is CASRRTGANGYTF. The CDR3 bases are TGTGCCAGCAGGCGGACAGGGGCCAATGGCTACACCTTC.